This TCR beta chain was sequenced during a study of T cell repertoires in cytomegalovirus infection (dated by TCRdb to between 2019 and 2020). Study-wide context: The peptide stimulations were aimed at well-studied HLA-B-restricted epitopes as well as recently identified HLA-C-restricted CMV epitopes, whose presentation resists viral immunomodulation. Because public TCR beta signatures pointed to carriage of CMV infection together with the matching HLA type, the HLA type of each donor mattered for the analysis.

The instrument given in TCRdb is Illumina HiSeq 1500. The public sequencing data were trimmed at Q25 with fastp and processed into clonotypes with MiXCR by TCRdb, which kept only in-frame beta chains. Here each entry gathers all rows of one CDR3 protein and keeps the most common genes and DNA. Counted in this sample were approximately 73,000 distinct CDR3 sequences; roughly 39% of them appeared once. Of the sample, more than 85% falls within the top ten clones. The treatment or condition label for this specimen denotes: in vitro stimulation with specific CMV peptide epitopes to enrich CMV-specific T cells. General findings and caveats noted by the study authors: The ex vivo response was dominated by HLA-C-restricted CMV-specific TCR beta clonotypes, which also provided the single most frequent clonotype in two of eight donors. In both this cohort and an independent cohort of 352 donors, the cumulative frequency of public TCR beta family members distinguished carriers of CMV infection plus the relevant HLA type.

This clonotype was detected only a few times. Its binding antigen is unknown. Base qualities were left out, and no much larger clone turns up one base away. The sequence derives from a human donor in good health (CMV status not recorded). Some clones in this sample may be carry-over from other donors' samples. The source was CD8+ T cells from cultured PBMCs, collected from culture after CMV antigen stimulation.

The DNA sequence follows: TGTGCCAGCAGTTACGTTTATGGGACAGGAGATCGTTCTAACTATGGCTACACCTTC. It encodes CASSYVYGTGDRSNYGYTF. The V gene is TRBV6-5 and the J gene is TRBJ1-2, with 8 junctional bases fitting TRBD1. From its cysteine to its phenylalanine, the CDR3 spans 19 amino acids. CDR3 DNA only is kept here, 57 bases in frame from base 1. At the junction V is shortened by 2 bases and J by 0 bases; bases outside the gene matches: 14. Based on the germline V gene, the CDR1 and CDR2 sequences are MNHEY and SVGAGI.